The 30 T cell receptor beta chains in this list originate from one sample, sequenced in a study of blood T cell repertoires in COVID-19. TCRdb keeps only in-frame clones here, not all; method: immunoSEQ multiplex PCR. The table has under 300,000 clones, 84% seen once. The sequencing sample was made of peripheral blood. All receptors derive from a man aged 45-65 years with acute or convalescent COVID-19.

The CDR3 sequence: CASSQGQGGYNEQFF. CDR3 in DNA: TGCGCCAGCAGCCAAGGACAGGGCGGGTACAATGAGCAGTTCTTC. V and J are TRBV4-1 and TRBJ2-1, with 7 nucleotides matching TRBD1. Germline V gene sequence: CDR1 MGHRA, CDR2 YSYEKL. This CDR3 has 15 amino acids. Losses at the gene ends were 1 base for V and 4 bases for J; bases not matched to a gene: 4.

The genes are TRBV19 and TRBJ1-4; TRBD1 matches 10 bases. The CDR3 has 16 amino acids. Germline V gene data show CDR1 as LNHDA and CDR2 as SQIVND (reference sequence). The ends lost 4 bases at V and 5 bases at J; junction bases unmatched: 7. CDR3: CASSKGMGQGNEKLFF. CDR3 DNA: TGTGCCAGTAGTAAGGGGATGGGACAGGGGAATGAAAAACTGTTTTTT.

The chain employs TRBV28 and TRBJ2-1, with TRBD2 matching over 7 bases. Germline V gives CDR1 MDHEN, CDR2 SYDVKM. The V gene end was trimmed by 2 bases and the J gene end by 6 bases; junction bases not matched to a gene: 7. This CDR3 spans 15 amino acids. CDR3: CASSLGRREFNEQFF. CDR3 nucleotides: TGTGCCAGCAGTTTAGGAAGGCGGGAGTTCAATGAGCAGTTCTTC. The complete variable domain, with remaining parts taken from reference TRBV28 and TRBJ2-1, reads DVKVTQSSRYLVKRTGEKVFLECVQDMDHENMFWYRQDPGLGLRLIYFSYDVKMKEKGDIPEGYSVSREKKERFSLILESASTNQTSMYLCASSLGRREFNEQFFGPGTRLTVL.

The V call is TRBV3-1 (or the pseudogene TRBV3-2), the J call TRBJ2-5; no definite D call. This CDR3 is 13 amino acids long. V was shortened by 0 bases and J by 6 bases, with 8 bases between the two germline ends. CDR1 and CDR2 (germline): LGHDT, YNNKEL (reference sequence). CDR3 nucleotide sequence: TGTGCCAGCAGCCAAGATTCAGGAAAGACCCAGTACTTC. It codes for CASSQDSGKTQYF.

The CDR3 here is CASSQDRTSNYGYTF. CDR3 nucleotide sequence: TGTGCCAGCAGCCAAGATAGGACTTCTAACTATGGCTACACCTTC. The chain joins TRBV3-1 (or the pseudogene TRBV3-2) to TRBJ1-2, with D uncertain. Germline V CDR1 and CDR2: LGHDT, YNNKEL (reference sequence). The CDR3 runs to 15 residues. Trimming shortened V by 0 bases and J by 0 bases, and 8 bases separated the two germline ends.

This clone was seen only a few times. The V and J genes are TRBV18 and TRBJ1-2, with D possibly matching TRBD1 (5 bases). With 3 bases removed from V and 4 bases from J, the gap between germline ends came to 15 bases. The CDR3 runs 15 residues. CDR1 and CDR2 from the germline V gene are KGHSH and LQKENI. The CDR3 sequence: CASSPMRGSGYGYTF. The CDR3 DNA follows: TGTGCCAGCTCACCCATGCGGGGGAGTGGCTATGGCTACACCTTC. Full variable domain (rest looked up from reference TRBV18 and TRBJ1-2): NAGVMQNPRHLVRRRGQEARLRCSPMKGHSHVYWYRQLPEEGLKFMVYLQKENIIDESGMPKERFSAEFPKEGPSILRIQQVVRGDSAAYFCASSPMRGSGYGYTFGSGTRLTVV.

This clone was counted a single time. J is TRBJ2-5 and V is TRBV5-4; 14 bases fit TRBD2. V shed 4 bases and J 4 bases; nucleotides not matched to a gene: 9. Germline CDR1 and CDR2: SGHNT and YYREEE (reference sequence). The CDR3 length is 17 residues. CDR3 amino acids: CASSLGTSGSRGETQYF. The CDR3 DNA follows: TGTGCCAGCAGCCTGGGGACTAGCGGGAGTAGAGGAGAGACCCAGTACTTC. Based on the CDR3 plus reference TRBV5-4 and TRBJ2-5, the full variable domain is ETGVTQSPTHLIKTRGQQVTLRCSSQSGHNTVSWYQQALGQGPQFIFQYYREEENGRGNFPPRFSGLQFPNYSSELNVNALELDDSALYLCASSLGTSGSRGETQYFGPGTRLLVL.

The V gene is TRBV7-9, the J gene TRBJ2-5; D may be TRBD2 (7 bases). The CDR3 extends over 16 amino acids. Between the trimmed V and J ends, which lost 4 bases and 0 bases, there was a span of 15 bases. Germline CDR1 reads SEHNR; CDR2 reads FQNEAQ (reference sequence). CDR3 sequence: CASSSGGLADQETQYF. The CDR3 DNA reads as TGTGCCAGCAGCTCCGGGGGGCTAGCGGACCAAGAGACCCAGTACTTC.

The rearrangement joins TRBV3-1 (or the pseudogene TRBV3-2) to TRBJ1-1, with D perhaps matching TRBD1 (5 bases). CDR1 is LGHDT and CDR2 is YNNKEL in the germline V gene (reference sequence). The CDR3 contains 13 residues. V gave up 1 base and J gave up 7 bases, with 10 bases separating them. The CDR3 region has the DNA TGTGCCAGCAGCCAAGGGGGCGGCCGTGAAGCTTTCTTT. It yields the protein CASSQGGGREAFF.

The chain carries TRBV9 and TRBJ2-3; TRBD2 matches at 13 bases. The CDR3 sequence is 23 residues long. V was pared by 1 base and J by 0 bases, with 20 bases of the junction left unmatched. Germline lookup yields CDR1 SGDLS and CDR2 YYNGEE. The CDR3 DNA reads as TGTGCCAGCAGCGTATCCACCTTCACCGGGACTAGCGGGAAAAACCCCAGCACAGATACGCAGTATTTT. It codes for CASSVSTFTGTSGKNPSTDTQYF.

The CDR3 reads CASSLQERTSQFF. The CDR3 DNA reads as TGTGCCAGCAGCCTCCAGGAGCGGACTAGCCAGTTCTTC. The rearrangement uses TRBV7-2 and TRBJ2-1; 8 bases align to TRBD2. Germline CDR1 SGHTA, CDR2 FQGNSA. V shed 5 bases and J 13 bases; nucleotides not matched to a gene: 10. This CDR3 spans 13 amino acids.

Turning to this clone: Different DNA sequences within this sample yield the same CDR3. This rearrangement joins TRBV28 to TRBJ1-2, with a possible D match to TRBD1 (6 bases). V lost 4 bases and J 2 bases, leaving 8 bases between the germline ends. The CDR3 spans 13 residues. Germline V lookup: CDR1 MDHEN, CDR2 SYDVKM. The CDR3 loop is CASSSQGNYGYTF. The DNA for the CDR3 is TGTGCCAGCAGTTCCCAGGGGAACTATGGCTACACCTTC.

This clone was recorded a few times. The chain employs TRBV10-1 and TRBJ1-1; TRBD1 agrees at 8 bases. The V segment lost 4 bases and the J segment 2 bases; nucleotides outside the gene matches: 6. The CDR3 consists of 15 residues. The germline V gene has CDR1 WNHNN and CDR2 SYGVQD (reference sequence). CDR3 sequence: CASSGRGQANTEAFF. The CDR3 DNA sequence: TGCGCCAGCAGTGGCAGGGGACAGGCTAACACTGAAGCTTTCTTT.

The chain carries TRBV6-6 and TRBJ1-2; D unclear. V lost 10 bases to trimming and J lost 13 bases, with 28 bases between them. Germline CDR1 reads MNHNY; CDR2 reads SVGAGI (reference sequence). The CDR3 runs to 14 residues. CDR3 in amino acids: CATFPTLQLLKGTF. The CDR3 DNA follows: TGTGCCACCTTCCCGACTCTTCAGTTGTTGAAAGGCACCTTC.

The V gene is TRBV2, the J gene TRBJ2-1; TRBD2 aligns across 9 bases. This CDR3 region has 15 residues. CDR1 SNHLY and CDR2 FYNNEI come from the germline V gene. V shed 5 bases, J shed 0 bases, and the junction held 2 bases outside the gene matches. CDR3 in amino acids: CASSRREGSYNEQFF. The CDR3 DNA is TGTGCCAGCAGTAGGCGGGAGGGCTCCTACAATGAGCAGTTCTTC.

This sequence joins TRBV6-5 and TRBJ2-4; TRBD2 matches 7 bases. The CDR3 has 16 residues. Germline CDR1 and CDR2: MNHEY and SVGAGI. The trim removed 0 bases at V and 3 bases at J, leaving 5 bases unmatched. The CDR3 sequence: CASSYSWGGYKNIQYF. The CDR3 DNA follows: TGTGCCAGCAGTTACTCGTGGGGGGGATACAAAAACATTCAGTACTTC.

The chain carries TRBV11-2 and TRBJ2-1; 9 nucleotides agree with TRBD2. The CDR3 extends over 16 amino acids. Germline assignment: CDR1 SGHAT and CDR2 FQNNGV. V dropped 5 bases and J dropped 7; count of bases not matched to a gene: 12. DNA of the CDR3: TGTGCCAGCAGCCCCTCCGTTAGCGGGAGTAGGAATGAGCAGTTCTTC. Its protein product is CASSPSVSGSRNEQFF.

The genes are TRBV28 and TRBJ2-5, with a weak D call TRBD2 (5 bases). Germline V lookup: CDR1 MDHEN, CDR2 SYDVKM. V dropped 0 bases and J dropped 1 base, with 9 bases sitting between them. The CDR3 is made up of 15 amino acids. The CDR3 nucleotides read TGTGCCAGCAGTTTATGGTCCCGGGGCCAAGAGACCCAGTACTTC. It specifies CASSLWSRGQETQYF.

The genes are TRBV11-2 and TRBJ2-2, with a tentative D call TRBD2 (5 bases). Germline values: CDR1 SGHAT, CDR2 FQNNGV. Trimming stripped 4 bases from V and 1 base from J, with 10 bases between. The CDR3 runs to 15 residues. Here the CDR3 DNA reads TGTGCCAGCAGCTGGCGAGGGTTGAACACCGGGGAGCTGTTTTTT. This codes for CASSWRGLNTGELFF.

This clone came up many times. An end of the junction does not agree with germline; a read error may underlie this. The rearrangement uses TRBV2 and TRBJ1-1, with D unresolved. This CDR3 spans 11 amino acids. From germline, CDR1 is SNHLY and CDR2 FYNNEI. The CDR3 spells CASSRNSEAFF. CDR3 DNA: TGTGCCAGCAGCCGAAACAGTGAAGCTTTCTTT.

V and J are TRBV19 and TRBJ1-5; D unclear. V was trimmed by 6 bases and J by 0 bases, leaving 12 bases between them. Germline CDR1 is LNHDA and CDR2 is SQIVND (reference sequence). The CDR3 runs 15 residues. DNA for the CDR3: TGTGCCAGTAGATACAGTGATTATAGCAATCAGCCCCAGCATTTT. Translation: CASRYSDYSNQPQHF.

CDR3: CASSRQGKVDGYTF. In DNA form, the CDR3 reads TGTGCCAGCAGTCGACAGGGGAAGGTAGATGGCTACACCTTC. The V gene is TRBV28, the J gene TRBJ1-2; TRBD1 matches 8 bases. Trimming took 5 bases from V and 6 from J; bases not matched to a gene: 8. The CDR3 length is 14 residues. CDR1 and CDR2 from the germline V gene are MDHEN and SYDVKM.

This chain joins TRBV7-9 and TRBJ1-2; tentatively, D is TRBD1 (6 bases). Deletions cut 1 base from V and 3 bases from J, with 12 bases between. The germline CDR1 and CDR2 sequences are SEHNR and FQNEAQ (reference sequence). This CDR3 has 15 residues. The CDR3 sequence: CASSLVGQSYYGYTF. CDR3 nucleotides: TGTGCCAGCAGCTTAGTCGGACAGTCGTACTATGGCTACACCTTC.

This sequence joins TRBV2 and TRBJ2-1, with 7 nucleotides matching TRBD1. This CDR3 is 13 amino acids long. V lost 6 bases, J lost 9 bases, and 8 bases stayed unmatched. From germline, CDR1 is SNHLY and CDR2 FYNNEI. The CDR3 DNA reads TGTGCCAGCAGGAGACAGGGTGGAAGTGAGCAGTTCTTC. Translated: CASRRQGGSEQFF.

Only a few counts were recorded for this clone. The CDR3 loop reads CASSKFGGSGANVLTF. The CDR3 DNA sequence: TGTGCCAGTAGTAAGTTCGGGGGGTCTGGGGCCAACGTCCTGACTTTC. This rearrangement joins TRBV19 to TRBJ2-6; 7 bases line up with TRBD2. There are 16 residues in the CDR3. Germline V gene sequence: CDR1 LNHDA, CDR2 SQIVND (reference sequence). J lost 1 base, V lost 4 bases, and 4 bases had no gene match.

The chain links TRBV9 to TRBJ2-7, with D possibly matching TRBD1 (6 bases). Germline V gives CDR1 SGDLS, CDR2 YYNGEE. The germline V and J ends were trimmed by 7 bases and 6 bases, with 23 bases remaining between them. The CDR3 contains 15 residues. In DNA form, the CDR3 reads TGTGCCAGCTCTCCGACCGGGACACTGAAAGCCGAGCAGTACTTC. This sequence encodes CASSPTGTLKAEQYF.

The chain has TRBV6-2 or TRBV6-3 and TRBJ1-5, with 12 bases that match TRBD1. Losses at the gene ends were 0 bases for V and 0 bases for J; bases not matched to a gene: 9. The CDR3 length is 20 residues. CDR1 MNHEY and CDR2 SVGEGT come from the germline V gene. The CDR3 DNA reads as TGTGCCAGCAGTTACTCGAATCCTGGGACAGGGGGCATTAGCAATCAGCCCCAGCATTTT. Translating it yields CASSYSNPGTGGISNQPQHF.

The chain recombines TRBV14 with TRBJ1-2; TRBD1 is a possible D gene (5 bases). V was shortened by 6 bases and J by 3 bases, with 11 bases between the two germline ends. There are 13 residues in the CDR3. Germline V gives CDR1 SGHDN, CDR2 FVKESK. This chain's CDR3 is CASSDRAYYGYTF. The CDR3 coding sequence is TGTGCCAGCAGTGACAGAGCTTACTATGGCTACACCTTC. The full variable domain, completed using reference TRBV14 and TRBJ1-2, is EAGVTQFPSHSVIEKGQTVTLRCDPISGHDNLYWYRRVMGKEIKFLLHFVKESKQDESGMPNNRFLAERTGGTYSTLKVQPAELEDSGVYFCASSDRAYYGYTFGSGTRLTVV.

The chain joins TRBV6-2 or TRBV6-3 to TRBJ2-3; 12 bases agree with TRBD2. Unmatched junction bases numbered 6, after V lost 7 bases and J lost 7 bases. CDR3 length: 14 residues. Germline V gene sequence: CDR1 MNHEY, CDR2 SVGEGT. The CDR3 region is CASNPTSGSYTQYF. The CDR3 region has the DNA TGTGCCAGCAACCCGACTAGCGGGAGTTATACGCAGTATTTT.

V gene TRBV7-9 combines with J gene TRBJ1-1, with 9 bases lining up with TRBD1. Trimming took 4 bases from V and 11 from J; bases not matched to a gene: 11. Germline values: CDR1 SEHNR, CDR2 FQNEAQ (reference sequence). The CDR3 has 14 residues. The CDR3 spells CASSSRDRVSEAFF. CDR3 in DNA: TGTGCCAGCAGCTCTCGGGACAGGGTTTCGGAGGCTTTCTTT.